Shown below are 5 T cell receptor beta chains from a single sample sequenced in a study of human T cells and chemical hapten exposure. Time point here: patch test 2, 6 weeks after DPC sensitization. As for treatment: therapeutic diphenylcyclopropenone sensitization with weekly scalp DPC. TCRdb reanalysed the RACE reads using MiXCR and keeps one entry per CDR3 protein. The sample shows 80,000 to 95,000 distinct CDR3 sequences, around 10% of them seen only once. The input for sequencing was whole blood, taken in connection with sensitization to the hapten diphenylcyclopropenone (DPC). Receptor source: a man between 18 and 35 years old with alopecia areata. Some clones in this sample may be carry-over from other donors' samples.

The sample holds many counts of this clonotype. The genes are TRBV7-6 and TRBJ2-3; 10 positions match TRBD2. V lost 1 base, J lost 2 bases, and 6 bases stayed unmatched. The CDR3 extends over 17 amino acids. Germline V gives CDR1 SGHVS, CDR2 FNYEAQ. The DNA for the CDR3 is TGTGCCAGCAGCTTAGGACTAGCGGGTCAAACCACAGATACGCAGTATTTT. Residues: CASSLGLAGQTTDTQYF.

This clonotype has just a few counts. The gene calls are TRBV14 and TRBJ2-1, with TRBD2 identical over 8 bases. The CDR3 is 18 amino acids. With 3 bases clipped from V and 5 bases from J, the junction kept 15 bases outside the gene matches. Germline values: CDR1 SGHDN, CDR2 FVKESK. The CDR3 DNA sequence: TGTGCCAGCAGCCACATGACATGGCGGGGGGATACCAACAATGAGCAGTTCTTC. Protein product: CASSHMTWRGDTNNEQFF.

This sequence joins TRBV3-1 and TRBJ1-2; D is uncertain. The V end lost 0 bases, the J end lost 0 bases, and 8 bases lay between the germline ends. The CDR3 runs 15 residues. Germline CDR1 and CDR2: LGHDT and YNNKEL (reference sequence). The CDR3 DNA follows: TGTGCCAGCAGCCAAGATATGGCAACTAACTATGGCTACACCTTC. As protein: CASSQDMATNYGYTF.

J is TRBJ2-5 and V is TRBV10-2; 15 bases match TRBD2. CDR3 length: 17 residues. V lost 2 bases, J lost 1 base, and 2 bases stayed unmatched. CDR1 is WSHSY, CDR2 SAAADI, per germline. DNA of the CDR3: TGCGCCAGCAGTGAGAGGGGACTAGCGGGGGGCCAAGAGACCCAGTACTTC. It codes for CASSERGLAGGQETQYF.

A few counts support this clonotype. The CDR3 here is CSAKFTGELFF. CDR3 bases: TGCAGTGCTAAATTCACCGGGGAGCTGTTTTTT. The gene calls are TRBV20-1 and TRBJ2-2; D is uncertain. The germline gives CDR1 DFQATT, CDR2 SNEGSKA (reference sequence). V lost 4 bases to trimming and J lost 4 bases, with 4 bases between them. The CDR3 is 11 amino acids.